Each of the 17 T cell receptor beta chains below was sequenced from the same sample in a study of cytomegalovirus exposure and HLA in healthy donors. The assay was immunoSEQ multiplex PCR, and TCRdb's table has in-frame clones only and misses some. Found here are approximately 120,000 clones, around 94% of them singletons; the top ten hold roughly 1.3%. Material for sequencing was PBMCs. The source is a young woman in good health and CMV-seronegative.

The genes are TRBV11-2 and TRBJ2-5; D might be TRBD2 (5 bases). Germline CDR1 SGHAT, CDR2 FQNNGV. Trimming left V 0 bases short and J 8 bases short, with 19 bases between. The CDR3 runs to 16 residues. CDR3 nucleotides: TGTGCCAGCAGCTTAGATCGAGGGAGCCACGCCTCTACCCAGTACTTC. This encodes CASSLDRGSHASTQYF. The whole variable domain, filled in from reference TRBV11-2 and TRBJ2-5, reads EAGVAQSPRYKIIEKRQSVAFWCNPISGHATLYWYQQILGQGPKLLIQFQNNGVVDDSQLPKDRFSAERLKGVDSTLKIQPAKLEDSAVYLCASSLDRGSHASTQYFGPGTRLLVL.

The V gene is TRBV20-1, the J gene TRBJ2-7; D ambiguous. The germline CDR1 and CDR2 sequences are DFQATT and SNEGSKA (reference sequence). V gave up 2 bases and J gave up 7 bases, with 9 bases separating them. This CDR3 region has 11 residues. The CDR3 DNA reads TGCAGTGCTAGAAATGACATGGAGCAGTACTTC. It encodes CSARNDMEQYF.

The chain carries TRBV4-1 and TRBJ2-3; a weak D match, TRBD2 (5 bases). V lost 0 bases, J lost 4 bases, and 11 bases lay in between. Germline CDR1 reads MGHRA; CDR2 reads YSYEKL. The CDR3 is made up of 15 amino acids. The CDR3 loop reads CASSQEGVPADTQYF. Written as DNA, the CDR3 is TGCGCCAGCAGCCAAGAGGGAGTTCCCGCAGATACGCAGTATTTT.

The V gene is TRBV7-9, the J gene TRBJ2-5; 8 bases map to TRBD2. Germline CDR1 and CDR2: SEHNR and FQNEAQ (reference sequence). Losses at the gene ends were 5 bases for V and 2 bases for J; bases not matched to a gene: 4. The CDR3 loop spans 14 amino acids. For the CDR3, the DNA is TGTGCCAGCAGCCGGACGGGGGGGCAAGAGACCCAGTACTTC. This gives the protein CASSRTGGQETQYF. Based on the CDR3 plus reference TRBV7-9 and TRBJ2-5, the full variable domain is DTGVSQNPRHKITKRGQNVTFRCDPISEHNRLYWYRQTLGQGPEFLTYFQNEAQLEKSRLLSDRFSAERPKGSFSTLEIQRTEQGDSAMYLCASSRTGGQETQYFGPGTRLLVL.

The chain couples TRBV9 to TRBJ1-1; D may be TRBD1 (5 bases). CDR3 size: 14 residues. Germline CDR1 SGDLS, CDR2 YYNGEE. V shed 1 base and J shed 4 bases, with 11 bases lying between them. The CDR3 DNA reads TGTGCCAGCAGCGTACAGGGAATAGGCACTGAAGCTTTCTTT. Translating gives CASSVQGIGTEAFF.

V is TRBV18 and J is TRBJ2-7, with D hard to call. CDR3 length: 13 residues. The germline V gene encodes CDR1 KGHSH and CDR2 LQKENI. Deletions cut 3 bases from V and 3 bases from J, with 9 bases between. The CDR3 nucleotides are TGTGCCAGCTCACCGGCAGGCGTCTACGAGCAGTACTTC. Translation: CASSPAGVYEQYF.

The chain uses TRBV5-1 and TRBJ2-7; 11 nucleotides agree with TRBD1. This CDR3 region has 14 residues. Germline CDR1 reads SGHRS; CDR2 reads YFSETQ. The V and J ends lost 2 bases and 5 bases, in that order; junction bases with no gene match: 3. As DNA, the CDR3 is TGCGCCAGCAGCTTTTGGACAGGGGGCGACGAGCAGTACTTC. Its protein product is CASSFWTGGDEQYF.

This rearrangement joins TRBV6-5 to TRBJ1-1; the D gene is possibly TRBD1 (5 bases). This CDR3 has 13 amino acids. Per the germline V gene, CDR1 is MNHEY and CDR2 is SVGAGI. Trimming cost V 7 bases and J 4 bases, with 13 bases left between them. The CDR3 region is CASNPNQGTEAFF. The DNA for the CDR3 is TGTGCCAGCAACCCAAACCAGGGCACTGAAGCTTTCTTT.

V and J are TRBV5-8 and TRBJ2-1; possible D gene TRBD1, 6 bases. The CDR3 covers 15 residues. Germline loops: CDR1 SGHTS, CDR2 YDEGEE. V was clipped by 4 bases and J by 2 bases, with 13 bases between them. CDR3 sequence (DNA): TGTGCCAGCAGCAAGGACAGATCCCCCTACAATGAGCAGTTCTTC. This codes for CASSKDRSPYNEQFF.

This clone was seen a single time. V usage is TRBV6-6 and J usage is TRBJ1-1, with a weak D call TRBD1 (6 bases). Per the germline V gene, CDR1 is MNHNY and CDR2 is SVGAGI (reference sequence). The CDR3 totals 13 residues. The ends were cut back, 6 bases at V and 7 bases at J, with 15 bases in the middle. In nucleotides, the CDR3 is TGTGCCAGCAGCCCTACAGGGAGTTATGAAGCTTTCTTT. It codes for CASSPTGSYEAFF.

This chain connects TRBV7-3 to TRBJ2-1; 8 bases map to TRBD2. This CDR3 region has 16 residues. Trimming took 4 bases from V and 7 from J; bases not matched to a gene: 12. Germline assignment: CDR1 SGHTA and CDR2 FQGTGA. CDR3 nucleotides: TGTGCCAGCAGCTCCGCGGGACTAGAGGAGAAGAATGAGCAGTTCTTC. Translated: CASSSAGLEEKNEQFF.

V and J are TRBV5-1 and TRBJ2-3; D is possibly TRBD1 (6 bases). V was clipped by 1 base and J by 2 bases, with 23 bases between them. CDR1 SGHRS and CDR2 YFSETQ come from the germline V gene. The CDR3 sequence is 19 residues long. The chain's CDR3 is CASSLKVGGEASYTDTQYF. For the CDR3, the DNA is TGCGCCAGCAGCTTGAAGGTAGGGGGAGAGGCGTCCTACACAGATACGCAGTATTTT.

The chain is built from TRBV2 and TRBJ2-5, with a possible D match to TRBD1 (5 bases). Germline assignment: CDR1 SNHLY and CDR2 FYNNEI. Trimming cost V 6 bases and J 9 bases, with 17 bases left between them. The length of the CDR3 is 13 residues. The CDR3 nucleotides read TGTGCCAGCAGCTTACAGGCTCCATCAGCCCAGTACTTC. Residues: CASSLQAPSAQYF. Drawing the rest from reference TRBV2 and TRBJ2-5, the complete variable domain is EPEVTQTPSHQVTQMGQEVILRCVPISNHLYFYWYRQILGQKVEFLVSFYNNEISEKSEIFDDQFSVERPDGSNFTLKIRSTKLEDSAMYFCASSLQAPSAQYFGPGTRLLVL.

There are a few counts of this clone. This chain uses TRBV30 with TRBJ2-1; TRBD2 matches 7 bases. The J segment lost 7 bases and the V segment lost 0 bases, leaving 3 bases of the junction unmatched. The germline V gene encodes CDR1 GTSNPN and CDR2 SVGIG (reference sequence). The CDR3 runs 13 residues. Here the CDR3 DNA reads TGTGCCTGGAGTGTAATTAGCGGGAATGAGCAGTTCTTC. It translates to CAWSVISGNEQFF.

V is TRBV18 and J is TRBJ1-2; 8 bases fit TRBD1. Unmatched junction bases numbered 7, after V lost 6 bases and J lost 7 bases. CDR3 length: 13 amino acids. The V gene's germline CDR1 is KGHSH and CDR2 LQKENI. CDR3 DNA sequence: TGTGCCAGCTCCCCAGGGGGCGCGTCTGGCTACACCTTC. Encoded protein: CASSPGGASGYTF.

The chain is built from TRBV5-6 and TRBJ2-3, with TRBD1 matching over 8 bases. CDR3 length equals 15 residues. Germline V lookup: CDR1 SGHDT, CDR2 YYEEEE. Unmatched junction bases numbered 4, after V lost 0 bases and J lost 4 bases. In DNA form, the CDR3 reads TGTGCCAGCAGCTTGGAGTACAGGGGGGCAGATACGCAGTATTTT. This gives the protein CASSLEYRGADTQYF.

The DNA for the CDR3 is TGTGCCAGCAGACTAGCCTATAGCACAGATACGCAGTATTTT. Translation: CASRLAYSTDTQYF. This rearrangement joins TRBV2 to TRBJ2-3; tentative D call: TRBD2 (6 bases). This CDR3 region has 14 residues. The V gene lost 6 bases and the J gene lost 0 bases, with 10 bases spanning the gap. Germline V gene data show CDR1 as SNHLY and CDR2 as FYNNEI.